These T cell receptor beta chains were read from a single sample in a study of PD-1 blockade in classical Hodgkin lymphoma. Repertoires were generated with immunoSEQ multiplex PCR, while TCRdb's copy carries only in-frame clones and drops some. The sample lists about 99,000 clones; roughly 80% were seen once. Source: peripheral blood mononuclear cells (PBMCs), taken before the second cycle of nivolumab. The receptors here all came from a human donor with classical Hodgkin lymphoma. CDR3s include the opening cysteine and the closing phenylalanine or tryptophan. The order of the fields is V gene, clone size, D gene, J gene, CDR3 protein, CDR3 DNA. A D gene is named only where the DNA matches it firmly. Clone size is given for some rows only: seen once, a few or many times, or a class if the clone is expanded.

v_call: TRBV5-1
clone_size: few
d_call: -
j_call: TRBJ2-5
cdr3_aa: CASSLVAEEETQYF
cdr3_nt: TGCGCCAGCAGCTTGGTGGCAGAGGAAGAGACCCAGTACTTC

v_call: TRBV11-3
clone_size: -
d_call: -
j_call: TRBJ2-5
cdr3_aa: CASSLGGIRQETQYF
cdr3_nt: TGTGCCAGCAGCTTAGGTGGGATTCGCCAAGAGACCCAGTACTTC

v_call: TRBV10-3
clone_size: -
d_call: -
j_call: TRBJ1-1
cdr3_aa: CAIRGLSGTEAFF
cdr3_nt: TGTGCCATCCGAGGGTTGTCGGGCACTGAAGCTTTCTTT

v_call: TRBV19
clone_size: few
d_call: -
j_call: TRBJ1-5
cdr3_aa: CASSMTGAKLNQPQHF
cdr3_nt: TGTGCCAGTAGTATGACCGGGGCCAAGCTTAATCAGCCCCAGCATTTT

v_call: TRBV6-1
clone_size: -
d_call: TRBD2
j_call: TRBJ2-2
cdr3_aa: CASSERAGVGTGELFF
cdr3_nt: TGTGCCAGCAGTGAAAGGGCGGGAGTTGGGACCGGGGAGCTGTTTTTT

v_call: TRBV30
clone_size: -
d_call: -
j_call: TRBJ1-3
cdr3_aa: CAWSVTAGNTIYF
cdr3_nt: TGTGCCTGGAGTGTAACAGCTGGAAACACCATATATTTT

v_call: TRBV19
clone_size: -
d_call: -
j_call: TRBJ2-7
cdr3_aa: CASSMGHGWEQYF
cdr3_nt: TGTGCCAGTAGTATGGGGCATGGTTGGGAGCAGTACTTC

v_call: TRBV4-1
clone_size: -
d_call: -
j_call: TRBJ1-4
cdr3_aa: CASSQAPGATNEKLFF
cdr3_nt: TGCGCCAGCAGCCAAGCCCCAGGGGCAACTAATGAAAAACTGTTTTTT

v_call: TRBV11-2
clone_size: -
d_call: -
j_call: TRBJ2-1
cdr3_aa: CASSPTSTGTYNEQFF
cdr3_nt: TGTGCCAGCAGCCCTACATCGACAGGGACTTACAATGAGCAGTTCTTC

v_call: TRBV28
clone_size: -
d_call: -
j_call: TRBJ1-5
cdr3_aa: CASTRPGGSNQPQHF
cdr3_nt: TGTGCCAGCACCCGACCGGGGGGCTCCAATCAGCCCCAGCATTTT

v_call: TRBV5-8
clone_size: few
d_call: -
j_call: TRBJ2-5
cdr3_aa: CASKQRPETQYF
cdr3_nt: TGTGCCAGCAAGCAGCGCCCAGAGACCCAGTACTTC

v_call: TRBV14
clone_size: few
d_call: -
j_call: TRBJ2-5
cdr3_aa: CASSLQTGRFETQYF
cdr3_nt: TGTGCCAGCAGTCTTCAGACAGGGAGGTTTGAGACCCAGTACTTC

v_call: TRBV5-5
clone_size: -
d_call: TRBD1
j_call: TRBJ1-2
cdr3_aa: CASSKDRMVGYTF
cdr3_nt: TGTGCCAGCAGCAAGGACAGGATGGTCGGCTACACCTTC

v_call: TRBV9
clone_size: -
d_call: TRBD2
j_call: TRBJ2-3
cdr3_aa: CASSESGRGADTQYF
cdr3_nt: TGTGCCAGCAGCGAAAGCGGGAGGGGGGCAGATACGCAGTATTTT

v_call: TRBV19
clone_size: many
d_call: TRBD1
j_call: TRBJ1-2
cdr3_aa: CASSPRDRGIHGYTF
cdr3_nt: TGTGCCAGTAGTCCCCGGGACAGGGGAATCCATGGCTACACCTTC

v_call: TRBV2
clone_size: -
d_call: TRBD2
j_call: TRBJ2-5
cdr3_aa: CASRGTSGSLGETQYF
cdr3_nt: TGTGCCAGCAGGGGGACTAGCGGGAGCTTGGGAGAGACCCAGTACTTC

v_call: TRBV5-4
clone_size: -
d_call: -
j_call: TRBJ2-5
cdr3_aa: CASSTPGDQETQYF
cdr3_nt: TGTGCCAGCAGCACCCCAGGGGACCAAGAGACCCAGTACTTC

v_call: TRBV7-2
clone_size: -
d_call: TRBD2
j_call: TRBJ2-1
cdr3_aa: CASIPRGGSNEQFF
cdr3_nt: TGTGCCAGCATTCCCCGTGGCGGGAGCAATGAGCAGTTCTTC

v_call: TRBV5-8
clone_size: -
d_call: TRBD1
j_call: TRBJ1-2
cdr3_aa: CASSFRGPYGYTF
cdr3_nt: TGTGCCAGCAGCTTCAGGGGGCCCTATGGCTACACCTTC

v_call: TRBV19
clone_size: -
d_call: TRBD1
j_call: TRBJ1-5
cdr3_aa: CASNPLDRGNQPQHF
cdr3_nt: TGTGCCAGTAACCCTCTAGACAGGGGGAATCAGCCCCAGCATTTT

v_call: TRBV30
clone_size: -
d_call: -
j_call: TRBJ1-4
cdr3_aa: CACSGTNYEKLFF
cdr3_nt: TGTGCCTGTTCCGGGACAAATTATGAAAAACTGTTTTTT

v_call: TRBV5-1
clone_size: once
d_call: -
j_call: TRBJ1-1
cdr3_aa: CASTGGSQTNTEAFF
cdr3_nt: TGCGCCAGCACGGGGGGCAGCCAAACGAACACTGAAGCTTTCTTT

v_call: TRBV4-3
clone_size: -
d_call: -
j_call: TRBJ2-2
cdr3_aa: CASSQGVGPGELFF
cdr3_nt: TGCGCCAGCAGCCAAGGTGTGGGCCCCGGGGAGCTGTTTTTT

v_call: TRBV5-4
clone_size: once
d_call: TRBD2
j_call: TRBJ2-2
cdr3_aa: CASSLGLAGGNGELFF
cdr3_nt: TGTGCCAGCAGCCTAGGACTAGCGGGAGGGAACGGGGAGCTGTTTTTT

v_call: TRBV5-1
clone_size: -
d_call: TRBD1
j_call: TRBJ2-6
cdr3_aa: CASSLTSPGGLAGANVLTF
cdr3_nt: TGCGCCAGCAGCTTGACGAGTCCAGGGGGCCTAGCTGGGGCCAACGTCCTGACTTTC

v_call: TRBV9
clone_size: -
d_call: -
j_call: TRBJ2-3
cdr3_aa: CASSPASPGTQYF
cdr3_nt: TGTGCCAGCAGTCCCGCCTCCCCCGGTACGCAGTATTTT

v_call: TRBV11-2
clone_size: -
d_call: TRBD2
j_call: TRBJ2-2
cdr3_aa: CASSSLREVGELFF
cdr3_nt: TGTGCCAGCAGTTCCCTGCGGGAGGTTGGGGAGCTGTTTTTT

v_call: TRBV5-1
clone_size: many
d_call: TRBD2
j_call: TRBJ2-1
cdr3_aa: CASSTRLAGGSVVSYNEQFF
cdr3_nt: TGCGCCAGCAGCACACGACTAGCGGGAGGGAGTGTGGTCTCCTACAATGAGCAGTTCTTC

v_call: TRBV30
clone_size: -
d_call: -
j_call: TRBJ2-5
cdr3_aa: CAWSLPYRLQETQYF
cdr3_nt: TGTGCCTGGAGTTTGCCGTACAGGTTACAAGAGACCCAGTACTTC

v_call: TRBV6-1
clone_size: -
d_call: TRBD1
j_call: TRBJ2-7
cdr3_aa: CASSAGQATYEQYF
cdr3_nt: TGTGCCAGCAGTGCGGGACAGGCAACCTACGAGCAGTACTTC

v_call: TRBV25-1
clone_size: once
d_call: -
j_call: TRBJ1-1
cdr3_aa: CASTGPGNTEAFF
cdr3_nt: TGTGCCAGCACCGGCCCGGGGAACACTGAAGCTTTCTTT

v_call: TRBV5-1
clone_size: -
d_call: -
j_call: TRBJ2-5
cdr3_aa: CASSLVHETQYF
cdr3_nt: TGCGCCAGCAGCTTGGTACACGAGACCCAGTACTTC

v_call: TRBV7-3
clone_size: -
d_call: TRBD2
j_call: TRBJ2-7
cdr3_aa: CASSTLAGAGYEQYF
cdr3_nt: TGTGCCAGCAGCACACTAGCGGGAGCAGGTTACGAGCAGTACTTC

v_call: TRBV5-8
clone_size: -
d_call: -
j_call: TRBJ2-5
cdr3_aa: CASRTRQVQETQYF
cdr3_nt: TGTGCCAGCAGGACCCGACAGGTTCAAGAGACCCAGTACTTC

v_call: TRBV10-2
clone_size: -
d_call: -
j_call: TRBJ1-1
cdr3_aa: CASQTGRMNTEAFF
cdr3_nt: TGCGCCAGCCAGACTGGACGAATGAACACTGAAGCTTTCTTT

v_call: TRBV10-3
clone_size: -
d_call: -
j_call: TRBJ2-1
cdr3_aa: CAISESLLNEQFF
cdr3_nt: TGTGCCATCAGTGAGTCCCTGCTAAATGAGCAGTTCTTC

v_call: TRBV5-4
clone_size: -
d_call: -
j_call: TRBJ2-3
cdr3_aa: CASDPGGTGTSTDTQYF
cdr3_nt: TGTGCCAGCGACCCAGGTGGCACGGGGACTAGCACAGATACGCAGTATTTT

v_call: TRBV28
clone_size: -
d_call: -
j_call: TRBJ2-5
cdr3_aa: CASSLSETQYF
cdr3_nt: TGTGCCAGCAGTTTATCAGAGACCCAGTACTTC

v_call: TRBV9
clone_size: -
d_call: -
j_call: TRBJ2-6
cdr3_aa: CASSRGGSGANVLTF
cdr3_nt: TGTGCCAGCAGCAGAGGGGGGTCTGGGGCCAACGTCCTGACTTTC

v_call: TRBV7-7
clone_size: -
d_call: TRBD1
j_call: TRBJ2-2
cdr3_aa: CASSFGTGDTGELFF
cdr3_nt: TGTGCCAGCAGCTTTGGGACAGGGGACACCGGGGAGCTGTTTTTT

v_call: TRBV6-4
clone_size: -
d_call: TRBD1
j_call: TRBJ2-6
cdr3_aa: CASSDSTGAGANVLTF
cdr3_nt: TGTGCCAGCAGTGACTCGACAGGGGCTGGGGCCAACGTCCTGACTTTC

v_call: TRBV19
clone_size: -
d_call: TRBD1
j_call: TRBJ2-2
cdr3_aa: CASSPTGAGELFF
cdr3_nt: TGTGCCAGTAGTCCAACAGGGGCCGGGGAGCTGTTTTTT

v_call: TRBV2
clone_size: few
d_call: -
j_call: TRBJ1-4
cdr3_aa: CASSENPAGLGEKLFF
cdr3_nt: TGTGCCAGCAGTGAAAATCCCGCGGGGCTGGGTGAAAAACTGTTTTTT

v_call: TRBV5-1
clone_size: -
d_call: TRBD2
j_call: TRBJ2-5
cdr3_aa: CASSGLAGGGETQYF
cdr3_nt: TGCGCCAGCAGCGGACTAGCGGGAGGGGGAGAGACCCAGTACTTC

v_call: TRBV10-3
clone_size: -
d_call: -
j_call: TRBJ2-7
cdr3_aa: CAISDSSYEQYF
cdr3_nt: TGTGCCATCAGCGACAGTTCCTACGAGCAGTACTTC

v_call: TRBV5-1
clone_size: -
d_call: TRBD2
j_call: TRBJ2-3
cdr3_aa: CASSPGLAVKTDTQYF
cdr3_nt: TGCGCCAGCAGCCCCGGGCTAGCGGTTAAAACAGATACGCAGTATTTT

v_call: TRBV7-9
clone_size: -
d_call: TRBD2
j_call: TRBJ2-7
cdr3_aa: CASSSTSGIYEQYF
cdr3_nt: TGTGCCAGCAGTTCGACTAGCGGAATCTACGAGCAGTACTTC

v_call: TRBV18
clone_size: few
d_call: -
j_call: TRBJ1-2
cdr3_aa: CASSPDRLYGYTF
cdr3_nt: TGTGCCAGCTCCCCCGACAGGCTCTATGGCTACACCTTC

v_call: TRBV20-1
clone_size: -
d_call: -
j_call: TRBJ1-1
cdr3_aa: CSAKQDTEAFF
cdr3_nt: TGCAGTGCTAAACAGGACACTGAAGCTTTCTTT

v_call: TRBV27
clone_size: -
d_call: TRBD2
j_call: TRBJ2-7
cdr3_aa: CASAGTRGLEQYF
cdr3_nt: TGTGCCAGCGCCGGGACTAGAGGTCTCGAGCAGTACTTC

v_call: TRBV4-3
clone_size: -
d_call: TRBD2
j_call: TRBJ2-1
cdr3_aa: CASSPQGVAGVGHEQFF
cdr3_nt: TGCGCCAGCAGCCCCCAAGGGGTAGCGGGAGTGGGCCATGAGCAGTTCTTC

v_call: TRBV10-3
clone_size: -
d_call: -
j_call: TRBJ2-6
cdr3_aa: CAIRRTGLGANVLTF
cdr3_nt: TGTGCCATCAGACGAACAGGGCTTGGGGCCAACGTCCTGACTTTC

v_call: TRBV11-2
clone_size: -
d_call: -
j_call: TRBJ1-4
cdr3_aa: CASSPTRLGAGGEKLFF
cdr3_nt: TGTGCCAGCAGCCCGACCCGGCTGGGGGCCGGGGGGGAAAAACTGTTTTTT

v_call: TRBV9
clone_size: -
d_call: -
j_call: TRBJ1-2
cdr3_aa: CASSVGTDPRKFYGYTF
cdr3_nt: TGTGCCAGCAGCGTAGGCACAGACCCTCGGAAATTCTATGGCTACACCTTC

v_call: TRBV19
clone_size: -
d_call: -
j_call: TRBJ1-4
cdr3_aa: CASSTPHLNEKLFF
cdr3_nt: TGTGCCAGTAGTACCCCGCACCTGAATGAAAAACTGTTTTTT

v_call: TRBV6-4
clone_size: few
d_call: -
j_call: TRBJ1-2
cdr3_aa: CASRAPGTNYGYTF
cdr3_nt: TGTGCCAGCAGAGCCCCGGGGACGAACTATGGCTACACCTTC

v_call: TRBV9
clone_size: -
d_call: -
j_call: TRBJ1-5
cdr3_aa: CASSQPSGTSLYSNQPQHF
cdr3_nt: TGTGCCAGCAGCCAACCCAGTGGGACCTCGCTTTATAGCAATCAGCCCCAGCATTTT

v_call: TRBV4-3
clone_size: -
d_call: TRBD1
j_call: TRBJ1-2
cdr3_aa: CASSQDSNRGSYGYTF
cdr3_nt: TGCGCCAGCAGCCAAGATAGTAACAGGGGAAGCTATGGCTACACCTTC

v_call: TRBV5-1
clone_size: -
d_call: -
j_call: TRBJ2-2
cdr3_aa: CASLRGEGTGELFF
cdr3_nt: TGCGCCAGCTTAAGGGGTGAGGGGACCGGGGAGCTGTTTTTT